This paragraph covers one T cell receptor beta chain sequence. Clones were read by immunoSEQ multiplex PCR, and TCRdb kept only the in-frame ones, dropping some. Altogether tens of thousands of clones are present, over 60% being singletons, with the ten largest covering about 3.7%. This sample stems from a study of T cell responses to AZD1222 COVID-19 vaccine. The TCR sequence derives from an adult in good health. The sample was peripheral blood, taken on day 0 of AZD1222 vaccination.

The CDR3 DNA sequence: TGCAGCGCCCAAACAGGGGGCGCCTACGAGCAGTACTTC. It translates to CSAQTGGAYEQYF. The genes are TRBV29-1 and TRBJ2-7; 9 bases map to TRBD1. The length of the CDR3 is 13 residues. Germline values: CDR1 SQVTM, CDR2 ANQGSEA. Trimming cost V 7 bases and J 2 bases; bases outside gene matches: 6.